Presented here are 10 T cell receptor beta chains from one specimen sequenced in a study of CD8 T cells in ankylosing spondylitis. From the 5' RACE reads, TCRdb called clonotypes with MiXCR, one entry per CDR3 protein. The repertoire holds 380,000 or so distinct CDR3 sequences, with roughly 20% as singletons. What was sequenced was blood, either unsorted or a sorted T cell fraction (not recorded which). Every receptor here comes from a male donor with ankylosing spondylitis or in good health (not recorded which).

The CDR3 DNA follows: TGTGCCAGCAGCCGACTAGCGGGGGGTTCTCTTGAGCAGTTCTTC. This codes for CASSRLAGGSLEQFF. The chain joins TRBV7-9 to TRBJ2-1, with 13 bases identical to TRBD2. V lost 5 bases and J lost 9; bases outside the gene matches: 7. CDR3 length: 15 amino acids. CDR1 is SEHNR, CDR2 FQNEAQ, per germline (reference sequence).

The chain joins TRBV30 to TRBJ2-2; perhaps TRBD2 as D (6 bases). The CDR3 contains 12 residues. Germline CDR1 is GTSNPN and CDR2 is SVGIG (reference sequence). Trimming removed 4 bases at V and 4 bases at J, with 7 bases between. DNA of the CDR3: TGTGCCTGGATGGGGGGCACCGGGGAGCTGTTTTTT. Translation gives CAWMGGTGELFF.

Worth noting for this clonotype: Compared with germline, one end of the junction differs, possibly owing to a read error. The J gene is TRBJ2-5, the V gene TRBV10-2; D is uncertain. This CDR3 region has 14 residues. Germline V CDR1 and CDR2: WSHSY, SAAADI. The CDR3 reads CASGDRGNQETQYF. CDR3 nucleotides: TGCGCCAGCGGTGATCGTGGAAACCAAGAGACCCAGTACTTC.

This rearrangement joins TRBV29-1 to TRBJ2-5; TRBD2 aligns across 9 bases. CDR1 is SQVTM and CDR2 is ANQGSEA in the germline V gene. V trimming: 2 bases; J trimming: 7 bases; junction bases outside the gene matches: 5. There are 13 residues in the CDR3. In DNA form, the CDR3 reads TGCAGCGTTGAAAGCGGGGGGCGTGTGACCCAGTACTTC. This encodes CSVESGGRVTQYF.

This clonotype was recorded a few times. J is TRBJ2-7 and V is TRBV11-2; 7 nucleotides match TRBD2. CDR3 length equals 16 residues. CDR1 and CDR2 from the germline V gene are SGHAT and FQNNGV. V gave up 4 bases and J gave up 2 bases; unmatched junction bases: 11. As DNA, the CDR3 is TGTGCCAGCAGCTCCCTGGGAGGGGCGGTCGCCTACGAGCAGTACTTC. This encodes CASSSLGGAVAYEQYF.

The chain uses TRBV9 and TRBJ1-1, with D unclear. The CDR3 runs 13 residues. The germline gives CDR1 SGDLS, CDR2 YYNGEE. Trimming left V 3 bases short and J 1 base short, with 7 bases between. The CDR3 nucleotides read TGTGCCAGCAGCGGAGATTGGAACACTGAAGCTTTCTTT. Encoded protein: CASSGDWNTEAFF.

The chain links TRBV11-2 to TRBJ2-5; D possibly matches TRBD1 or TRBD2 (5 bases each). Germline values: CDR1 SGHAT, CDR2 FQNNGV. The CDR3 runs to 15 residues. V lost 4 bases to trimming and J lost 3 bases, with 15 bases between them. In DNA, the CDR3 is TGTGCCAGCAGCTCTCCGGGACCTATGGAAGAGACCCAGTACTTC. Residues: CASSSPGPMEETQYF.

On this clonotype itself: A read error may produce the germline difference seen at one junction end. This CDR3 is CAISPGEQYF. The CDR3 bases are TGTGCCATCAGCCCCGGGGAGCAGTACTTC. V and J are TRBV7-9 and TRBJ2-7, with D unclear. This CDR3 contains 10 residues. The germline V gene has CDR1 SEHNR and CDR2 FQNEAQ (reference sequence).

This clonotype was counted between two and nine times. This chain connects TRBV6-5 to TRBJ2-5; a possible D gene is TRBD1 (7 bases). Trimming left V 2 bases short and J 5 bases short, with 15 bases between. The CDR3 has 15 residues. The germline CDR1 and CDR2 sequences are MNHEY and SVGAGI. The CDR3 sequence is CASSYSQGGGETQYF. As DNA, the CDR3 is TGTGCCAGCAGTTACAGCCAGGGGGGCGGGGAGACCCAGTACTTC.

This clonotype was counted between two and nine times. The chain employs TRBV7-9 and TRBJ2-5; tentative D call: TRBD1 (5 bases). The ends were cut back, 8 bases at V and 5 bases at J, with 9 bases in the middle. CDR1 is SEHNR, CDR2 FQNEAQ, per germline (reference sequence). The CDR3 is made up of 11 amino acids. The DNA of the CDR3 is TGTGCCAGCGCAGGGTCTGAGACCCAGTACTTC. This sequence encodes CASAGSETQYF.